This T cell receptor beta chain was observed in a study of human T cells and chemical hapten exposure. Study background: Mostly female patients had alopecia areata, totalis or universalis.

TCRdb independently ran MiXCR on the RACE reads; one entry per CDR3 protein. Seen here are 380,000 or so distinct CDR3 sequences, around 5.5% observed once, and the top ten hold more than 8%. Germline values: CDR1 ENHRY, CDR2 SYGVKD. Trimming removed 4 bases at V and 3 bases at J, with 15 bases between. The CDR3 has 15 amino acids. Findings and caveats of the study: Patch test score rose with PT1 expanded TCRs, significant at 8, 16, 32, not 4. Given that the donors had alopecia, their immune response may differ from that seen in healthy people.

This clonotype has a count of ten or more. The antigen is undetermined. Specified time point: pre-sensitization, week 0. Treatment here: therapeutic diphenylcyclopropenone sensitization with weekly scalp DPC. Blood sampling occurred before each patch-test application. The material sequenced was whole blood, taken in connection with sensitization to the hapten diphenylcyclopropenone (DPC). This clonotype was obtained from a woman between 18 and 29 years old with alopecia areata. Some clones in this sample may be carry-over from other donors' samples. The chain joins TRBV10-3 to TRBJ1-2, with a tentative D call TRBD1 (6 bases). CDR3 residues: CAISVSYGGDYGYTF. CDR3 bases: TGTGCCATCAGTGTGTCCTATGGGGGCGACTATGGCTACACCTTC.